The 5 T cell receptor beta chains below all came from one sample that was sequenced in a study of T cell responses to AZD1222 COVID-19 vaccine. Profiling relied on immunoSEQ multiplex PCR, and the TCRdb table lists in-frame clones only, not all of them. Among 110,000 or so clones, approximately 90% were seen once, and the ten largest hold over 6.5%. The sequencing here drew on peripheral blood, taken on day 0 of AZD1222 vaccination. These receptor sequences come from an adult in good health.

The CDR3 sequence: CASSSDRVNYGYTF. The CDR3 DNA reads as TGTGCCAGCAGCTCGGACAGAGTTAACTATGGCTACACCTTC. The V gene is TRBV7-2, the J gene TRBJ1-2; possible D gene TRBD1, 6 bases. Germline loops: CDR1 SGHTA, CDR2 FQGNSA. This CDR3 is built from 14 residues. V lost 4 bases and J 1 base, leaving 10 bases between the germline ends. The entire variable domain, with the rest obtained from reference TRBV7-2 and TRBJ1-2, is as follows: GAGVSQSPSNKVTEKGKDVELRCDPISGHTALYWYRQSLGQGLEFLIYFQGNSAPDKSGLPSDRFSAERTGGSVSTLTIQRTQQEDSAVYLCASSSDRVNYGYTFGSGTRLTVV.

This clone was seen just once. The chain links TRBV5-4 to TRBJ2-7, with D perhaps TRBD1 (6 bases). The germline gives CDR1 SGHNT, CDR2 YYREEE (reference sequence). The CDR3 sequence is 14 residues long. Trimming took off 4 bases at V and 6 bases at J, with 17 bases between the two ends. The DNA of the CDR3 is TGTGCCAGCAGCGTGGACAGAGCCTACGTCGAGCAGTACTTC. Translating it yields CASSVDRAYVEQYF.

The gene calls are TRBV3-1 (or the pseudogene TRBV3-2) and TRBJ1-4; no definite D call. V was trimmed by 1 base and J by 9 bases, leaving 6 bases between them. The CDR3 length is 12 residues. Germline values: CDR1 LGHDT, CDR2 YNNKEL (reference sequence). For the CDR3, the DNA is TGTGCCAGCAGCCAAGGGGAAAAAAAACTGTTTTTT. The encoded protein is CASSQGEKKLFF.

The chain recombines TRBV19 with TRBJ2-1, with 10 bases matching TRBD1. The CDR3 length is 16 residues. Trimming at V came to 2 bases and at J to 7 bases, leaving 8 bases not matched to a gene. The germline V gene encodes CDR1 LNHDA and CDR2 SQIVND (reference sequence). The CDR3 DNA is TGTGCCAGTAGTATACAGGGACAGGGGCTGGGAAATGAGCAGTTCTTC. Translation: CASSIQGQGLGNEQFF.

The CDR3 here is CASLLRGWEETQYF. CDR3 bases: TGTGCCAGCCTCTTGCGGGGTTGGGAAGAGACCCAGTACTTC. This chain connects TRBV5-6 to TRBJ2-5, with TRBD2 as a possible D gene (6 bases). Germline V gene lookup returns CDR1 SGHDT and CDR2 YYEEEE. The V end was cut by 7 bases, the J end by 3 bases, with 16 bases between. The CDR3 totals 14 residues.